This T cell receptor (beta chain) was documented in a study of Graves' ophthalmopathy and Graves' hyperthyroidism (dated 2018 in TCRdb). Background on the whole study: Peripheral blood samples were taken at the time of initial diagnosis, before any treatment was given. To tell Graves' ophthalmopathy apart from Graves' hyperthyroidism, and to predict which patients would progress to ophthalmopathy, the study relied on TCR beta repertoire signatures. In total, around 140 blood samples were TCR-sequenced: some 43 ophthalmopathy, over 70 hyperthyroidism and some 17 hyperthyroidism-to-ophthalmopathy patients. To explore V-J signatures that separate ophthalmopathy from hyperthyroidism, a discovery set of about a hundred patients was enrolled, consisting of roughly 45 with ophthalmopathy and roughly 60 with stable hyperthyroidism. An independent validation cohort was composed of 18 to 20 hyperthyroidism patients and about 17 patients who later progressed from hyperthyroidism to ophthalmopathy. In roughly 6 hyperthyroidism patients, T-cell repertoires of thyroid tissue and blood were compared. Following sampling, methimazole starting at 30 mg daily was administered to hyperthyroidism patients, and high-dose intravenous methylprednisolone was administered to ophthalmopathy patients. For training and testing, the 100 or so patients in the discovery cohort were randomly divided in a 7:3 ratio. Broad study findings and their caveats: Most expanded thyroid clonotypes with a frequency above 0.001 also appeared in blood, which suggests that blood repertoires may reflect the immune response in the thyroid. In validation, the model predicted ophthalmopathy progression with 55% to 71% sensitivity and 72.22% specificity; about a dozen predicted patients were CT-confirmed with GO in a median of approximately six months. Sample size was not predetermined statistically, and investigators were not blinded to group allocation. In cross-validation, the 13-signature model distinguished ophthalmopathy from stable hyperthyroidism with about 90% sensitivity and about 81% specificity, while in the test set the corresponding values were roughly 80% and 75%.

Hyperthyroidism was defined as stable when no progression to ophthalmopathy occurred within 18 months of follow-up. Hyperthyroidism patients were newly diagnosed, with disease duration under 2 months, and aged 18 to 65 years. Anyone with other autoimmune diseases, uncontrolled infections, pregnancy or lactation was excluded from the study. Diagnosis relied on clinical symptoms, serum thyroxine, TRAb, thyroid ultrasound and orbital computed tomography. PBMCs were isolated from more than 8 ml of fresh peripheral blood by Ficoll-Paque density gradient centrifugation. Total RNA was extracted with Trizol reagent and quality-checked on an Agilent 2100 Bioanalyzer. This clonotype was detected a few times. Its antigen has not been determined. A much bigger clone sits one base away, suggesting this may be a read error. Lacking the conserved final phenylalanine or tryptophan, this CDR3 likely reflects a read error.

15 amino acids form the CDR3, both terminal residues included. Only the CDR3 region is kept as DNA, spanning 45 bases read in frame from base 1. Relative to germline, V is missing 2 bases and J is missing 6 bases, with 6 bases of the junction outside any gene match. CDR1 and CDR2 were assigned from the germline V gene as MNHEY and SVGEGT. For repertoire sequencing, TCR beta CDR3 regions were amplified from RNA transcripts. The first round of RT-PCR was done with HTBI primers and the Qiagen OneStep RT-PCR kit, and was followed by a second round of multiplex PCR, then size selection and purification. Libraries were sequenced on an Illumina HiSeq2000 using paired-end 100 bp reads. On the study's bioinformatics: SOAPnuke was used for read processing, and reads with adapters, uncalled bases, a mean Phred below 15, or no exact constant-primer or identifier match were discarded. High-quality paired reads were merged with COPE v1.2.5. Each unique nucleotide sequence was defined as a clonotype, and clonotypes were aligned to IMGT TRB V, D and J references with MiTCR v1.1. The analysis was limited to V-J combinations with a frequency above 0.0001, which together covered 98% to 99.2% of repertoires. For each V-J combination, a TCR clonal expansion and chaos score was defined as F50 clonal expansion divided by the chaos observed in the TCRdist matrix. Features were reduced by Welch's t-statistics and random forest to approximately 13 V-J combinations, which fed a naive Bayes classifier. Thyroid-blood repertoire similarity was quantified with the Morisita-Horn index. TCRdb itself trimmed the public reads at Q25 with fastp, ran MiXCR and retained productive beta chains. Merged by CDR3 protein, the rows form single entries marked with the most common genes and DNA. V and J calls and clone size were set by TCRdb, not the authors. The sample table records just over 400,000 distinct CDR3 sequences; around a fifth of these occur just once. The ten largest clones capture around 3.1% of the sample.

Input material: peripheral blood. The TCR comes from a woman aged 18 to 35 with stable Graves' hyperthyroidism. Donor details come from another sample of the same person, matched by shared clones. The chain joins TRBV6-2 or TRBV6-3 to TRBJ1-5; the central 8 bases match TRBD1. The DNA is as follows: TGTGCCAGCAGTTACGGCGACAGGGGCGGTCAGCCCCAGCATTTG. Its translation is CASSYGDRGGQPQHL.